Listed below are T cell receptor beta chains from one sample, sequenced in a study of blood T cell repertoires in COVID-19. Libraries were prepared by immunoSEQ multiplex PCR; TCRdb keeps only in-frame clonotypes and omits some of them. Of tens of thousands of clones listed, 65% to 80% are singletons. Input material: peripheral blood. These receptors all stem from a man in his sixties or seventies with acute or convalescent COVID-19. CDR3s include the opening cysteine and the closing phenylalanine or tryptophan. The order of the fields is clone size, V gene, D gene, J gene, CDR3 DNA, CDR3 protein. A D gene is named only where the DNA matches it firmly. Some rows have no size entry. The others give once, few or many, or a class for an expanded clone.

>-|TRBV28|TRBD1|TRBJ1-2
TGTGCCAGCAGTTTTAAGGACAGGATCTATGGCTACACCTTC
CASSFKDRIYGYTF
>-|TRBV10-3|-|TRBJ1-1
TGTGCCATCAGTGTCAGGGGTGGGGGCACTGAAGCTTTCTTT
CAISVRGGGTEAFF
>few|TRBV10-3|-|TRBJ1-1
TGTGCCATTTCGAGGACTCGGGATACTGAAGCTTTCTTT
CAISRTRDTEAFF
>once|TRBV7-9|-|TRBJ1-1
TGTGCCAGCAGCTTAGTTGGACAGATTGAAGCTTTCTTT
CASSLVGQIEAFF
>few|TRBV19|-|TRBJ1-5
TGTGCCAGTAGTATATTGGACTCACTGGGGAATCAGCCCCAGCATTTT
CASSILDSLGNQPQHF
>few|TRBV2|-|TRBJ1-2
TGTGCCAGCAGCGCCCAAAAGGGAGGTTATGGCTACACCTTC
CASSAQKGGYGYTF
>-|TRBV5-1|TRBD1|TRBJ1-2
TGCGCCAGCAGTCTTGACAGGGGAGTTAACTATGGCTACACCTTC
CASSLDRGVNYGYTF
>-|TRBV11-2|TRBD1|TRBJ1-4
TGTGCCAGCAGCTTCAGGGGGGTTAATGAAAAACTGTTTTTT
CASSFRGVNEKLFF
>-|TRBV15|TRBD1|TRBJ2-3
TGTGCCACCAGCCCGACCGGGACAGGGGATACGCAGTATTTT
CATSPTGTGDTQYF
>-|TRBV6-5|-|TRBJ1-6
TGTGCCAGCAGTTACGGGTTCAGGTTGGGTTCACCCCTCCACTTT
CASSYGFRLGSPLHF
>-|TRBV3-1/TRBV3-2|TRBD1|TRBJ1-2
TGTGCCAGCAGCCGACAGGGAGGTTATGGCTACACCTTC
CASSRQGGYGYTF
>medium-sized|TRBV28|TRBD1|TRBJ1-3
TGTGCCAGCAGCACGGGGACAGGGTATGGAAACACCATATATTTT
CASSTGTGYGNTIYF
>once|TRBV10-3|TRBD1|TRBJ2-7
TGTGCCATCAGTGACGTGGGCAGGGGGTTCTCCTACGAGCAGTACTTC
CAISDVGRGFSYEQYF
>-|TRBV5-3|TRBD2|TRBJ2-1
TGTGCCAGAAGCTTGGTGGGCGGGGGGCAGCAGTTCTTC
CARSLVGGGQQFF
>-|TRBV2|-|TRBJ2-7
TGTGCCAGTTCGTTCCCGGGAGCGTCGTGGGAGCAGTACTTC
CASSFPGASWEQYF
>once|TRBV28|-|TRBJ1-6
TGTGCCAGCAGTTTCGCGGGAGACTCACCCCTCCACTTT
CASSFAGDSPLHF
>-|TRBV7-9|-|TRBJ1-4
TGTGCCAGCAGCTTAGAGACGGGGGTTGAAAAACTGTTTTTT
CASSLETGVEKLFF
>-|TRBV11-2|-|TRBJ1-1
TGTGCCAGCAGCTTAGGGTGGGGGGACACTGAAGCTTTCTTT
CASSLGWGDTEAFF
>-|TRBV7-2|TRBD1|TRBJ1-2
TGTGCCAGCAGCTTGGACAGGGTAGAAGGCTACACCTTC
CASSLDRVEGYTF
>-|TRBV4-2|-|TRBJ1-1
TGTGCCAGCAGCCAAGAAGCGGGGGGCGGGAGGAACACTGAAGCTTTCTTT
CASSQEAGGGRNTEAFF
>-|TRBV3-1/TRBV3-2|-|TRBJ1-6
TGTGCCAGCAGCCAAGATGTGGTCCCGAGGAATTCACCCCTCCACTTT
CASSQDVVPRNSPLHF
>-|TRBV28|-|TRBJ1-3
TGTGCCAGCAGTTACCAGGGAGGCCGAAACACCATATATTTT
CASSYQGGRNTIYF